The T cell receptor (beta chain) described here comes from a study of T cell repertoires in cytomegalovirus infection. Across the study: Public TCR beta signatures were indicative of both CMV infection and a matching HLA type. Study outcomes and limitations: Dominant in the ex vivo response were TCR beta clonotypes restricted by HLA-C and specific for CMV. The study identified carriers of CMV plus the relevant HLA from cumulative public TCR beta family frequency.

Trimming shortened V by 2 bases and J by 2 bases, and 11 bases separated the two germline ends. The length of the CDR3 is 15 residues. Per germline, CDR1 SGHKS and CDR2 YYEKEE (reference sequence). TCRdb itself ran the reads through MiXCR, one entry per CDR3 protein. The sample lists around 740,000 distinct CDR3 sequences; 35% were seen once. Points on this clonotype: Its antigen is not identified.

Sequenced material: PBMCs. This receptor was taken from a human donor in good health (CMV status not recorded). Some clones in this sample may be carry-over from other donors' samples. The genes are TRBV5-5 and TRBJ2-1; perhaps TRBD1 as D (6 bases). CDR3 DNA: TGTGCCAGCAGCTTCTTGGGGGCAACCTACAATGAGCAGTTCTTC. Its protein product is CASSFLGATYNEQFF.